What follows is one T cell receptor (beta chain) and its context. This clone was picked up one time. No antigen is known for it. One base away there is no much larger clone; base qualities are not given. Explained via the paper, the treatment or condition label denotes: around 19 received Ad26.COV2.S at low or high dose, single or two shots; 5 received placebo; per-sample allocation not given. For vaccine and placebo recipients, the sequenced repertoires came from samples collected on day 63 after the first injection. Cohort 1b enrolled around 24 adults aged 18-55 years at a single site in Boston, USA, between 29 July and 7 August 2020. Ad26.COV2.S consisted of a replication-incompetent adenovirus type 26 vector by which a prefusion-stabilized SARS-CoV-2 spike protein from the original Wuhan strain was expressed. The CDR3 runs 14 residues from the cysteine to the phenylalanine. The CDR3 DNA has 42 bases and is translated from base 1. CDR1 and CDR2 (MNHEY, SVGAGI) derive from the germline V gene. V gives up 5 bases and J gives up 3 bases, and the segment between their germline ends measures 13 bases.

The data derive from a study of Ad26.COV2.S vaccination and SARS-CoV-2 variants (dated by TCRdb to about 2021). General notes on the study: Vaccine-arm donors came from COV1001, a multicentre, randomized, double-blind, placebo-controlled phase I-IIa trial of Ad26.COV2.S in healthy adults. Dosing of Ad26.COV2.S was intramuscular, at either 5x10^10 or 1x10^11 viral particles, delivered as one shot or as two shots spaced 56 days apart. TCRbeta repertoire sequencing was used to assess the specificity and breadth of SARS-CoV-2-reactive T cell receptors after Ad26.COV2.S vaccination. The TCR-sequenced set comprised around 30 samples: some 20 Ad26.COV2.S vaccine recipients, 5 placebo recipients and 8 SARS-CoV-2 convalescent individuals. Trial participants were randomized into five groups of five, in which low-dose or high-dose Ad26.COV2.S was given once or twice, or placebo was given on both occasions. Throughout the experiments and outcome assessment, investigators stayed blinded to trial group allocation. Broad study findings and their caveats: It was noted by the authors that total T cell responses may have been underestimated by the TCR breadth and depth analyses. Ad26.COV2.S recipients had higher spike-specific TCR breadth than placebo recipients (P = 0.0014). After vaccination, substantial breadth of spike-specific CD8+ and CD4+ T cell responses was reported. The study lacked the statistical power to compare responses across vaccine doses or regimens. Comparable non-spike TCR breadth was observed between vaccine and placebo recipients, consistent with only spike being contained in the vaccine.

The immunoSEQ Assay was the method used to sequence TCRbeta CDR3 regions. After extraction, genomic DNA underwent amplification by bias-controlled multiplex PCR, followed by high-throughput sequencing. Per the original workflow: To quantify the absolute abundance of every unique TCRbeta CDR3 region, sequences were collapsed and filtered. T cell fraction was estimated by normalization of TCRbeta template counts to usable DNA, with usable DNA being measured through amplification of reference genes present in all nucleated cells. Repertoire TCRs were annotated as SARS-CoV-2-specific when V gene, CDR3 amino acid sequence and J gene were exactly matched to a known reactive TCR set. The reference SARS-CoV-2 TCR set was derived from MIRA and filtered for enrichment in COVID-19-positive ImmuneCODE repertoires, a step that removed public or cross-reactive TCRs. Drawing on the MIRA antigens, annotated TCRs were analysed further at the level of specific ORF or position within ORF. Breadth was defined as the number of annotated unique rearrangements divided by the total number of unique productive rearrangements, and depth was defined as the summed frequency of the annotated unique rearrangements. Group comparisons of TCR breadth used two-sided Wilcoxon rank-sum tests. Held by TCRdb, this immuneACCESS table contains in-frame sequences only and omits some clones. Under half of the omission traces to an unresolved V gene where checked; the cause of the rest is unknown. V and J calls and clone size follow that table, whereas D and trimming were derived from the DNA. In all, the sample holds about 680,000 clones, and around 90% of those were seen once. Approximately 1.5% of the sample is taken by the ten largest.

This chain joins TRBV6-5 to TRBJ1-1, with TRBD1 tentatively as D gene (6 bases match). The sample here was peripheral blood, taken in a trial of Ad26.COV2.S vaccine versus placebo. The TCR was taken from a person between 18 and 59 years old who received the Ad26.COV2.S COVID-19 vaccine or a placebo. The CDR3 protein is CASSLQGSDTEAFF. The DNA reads TGTGCCAGCAGTCTACAGGGCTCGGACACTGAAGCTTTCTTT.